One sample yielded the 2 T cell receptor beta chains listed below, sequenced in a study of blood T cell repertoires in COVID-19. Generated by immunoSEQ multiplex PCR, the TCRdb table keeps only in-frame clones and is missing some. The sample records roughly 250,000 clones, 65% to 85% being singletons. Sequencing used peripheral blood. These TCRs come from a person aged 70 to 79 with COVID-19, enrolled during active disease.

The V and J genes are TRBV15 and TRBJ2-2; D not resolved. Germline V CDR1 and CDR2: LNHNV, YYDKDF (reference sequence). The CDR3 runs 13 residues. V dropped 4 bases and J dropped 3 bases, with 6 bases sitting between them. CDR3 bases: TGTGCCACCAGCACTGACTACACCGGGGAGCTGTTTTTT. This translates into CATSTDYTGELFF.

V usage is TRBV4-3 and J usage is TRBJ1-5; TRBD1 agrees at 7 bases. Germline V gene data show CDR1 as LGHNA and CDR2 as YSLEER. The CDR3 runs to 14 residues. With V trimmed by 4 bases and J by 5 bases, 5 bases remained unmatched. The CDR3 loop is CASSLRTGDQPQHF. In DNA form, the CDR3 reads TGCGCCAGCAGCCTCCGGACAGGCGATCAGCCCCAGCATTTT.